The TCR beta chain under discussion was sequenced for a study of blood T cell repertoires in COVID-19. Study background: Collection of acute and convalescent COVID-19 samples took place in the United States, Italy and Spain. Nucleic acid was either cDNA or gDNA, and it came from T cells, B-cell-depleted T cells, or PBMCs.

Original handling: Nucleated cell counts were estimated from reference gene primer amplification. The assay was immunoSEQ multiplex PCR, and TCRdb's table has in-frame clones only and misses some. The V and J calls and clone size are taken from that table; D and trimming were inferred from the DNA. Of about 440,000 clones listed, around nine tenths were seen once; the top ten hold approximately 2%. Participants were placed into cohorts based on the clinical history they reported. Only a few counts were recorded for this clone. The CDR3 sequence is 13 residues long. Germline V gives CDR1 SGHKS, CDR2 YYEKEE (reference sequence). The germline V and J ends were trimmed by 4 bases and 4 bases, with 9 bases remaining between them.

This sequence originates from a woman younger than 30 with acute COVID-19. The material sequenced was PBMCs or T cells enriched from blood (not recorded which). The rearrangement joins TRBV5-5 to TRBJ1-5; D not certain. The CDR3 reads CASSRTANQPQHF. The CDR3, as DNA: TGTGCCAGCAGCCGGACTGCGAATCAGCCCCAGCATTTT.